These 15 T cell receptor beta chains came from one sample sequenced in a study of cytomegalovirus exposure and HLA in healthy donors. The PCR employed 60 Vbeta primers together with 13 Jbeta primers. Data came from immunoSEQ multiplex PCR; TCRdb stores just in-frame clones and leaves some out. This sample has 150,000 to 200,000 clones, with 70% to 75% found just once. Input material: PBMCs. The receptors were sampled from a man younger than 30 in good health and CMV-seropositive.

This clone was seen a few times. CDR3 DNA sequence: TGTGCCAGTACCCCCCGGGGGACAGGGAAGGGCTCTAATGAAAAACTGTTTTTT. This codes for CASTPRGTGKGSNEKLFF. The chain employs TRBV19 and TRBJ1-4; 9 bases fit TRBD1. Germline lookup yields CDR1 LNHDA and CDR2 SQIVND (reference sequence). This CDR3 spans 18 amino acids. V shed 7 bases, J shed 3 bases, and the junction held 15 bases outside the gene matches. The full variable domain, completed using reference TRBV19 and TRBJ1-4, is DGGITQSPKYLFRKEGQNVTLSCEQNLNHDAMYWYRQDPGQGLRLIYYSQIVNDFQKGDIAEGYSVSREKKESFPLTVTSAQKNPTAFYLCASTPRGTGKGSNEKLFFGSGTQLSVL.

This clone was seen a few times. The V and J genes are TRBV29-1 and TRBJ1-5; D is possibly TRBD1 (5 bases). The CDR3 loop spans 13 amino acids. Germline CDR1 is SQVTM and CDR2 is ANQGSEA. V was shortened by 6 bases and J by 2 bases, with 11 bases between the two germline ends. The CDR3 nucleotides are TGCAGCGTGGGGGGGAACGGCAATCAGCCCCAGCATTTT. It yields the protein CSVGGNGNQPQHF.

The rearrangement joins TRBV5-4 to TRBJ1-1; D gene uncertain. Trimming took 3 bases from V and 4 from J, leaving 13 bases between them. The germline V gene encodes CDR1 SGHNT and CDR2 YYREEE (reference sequence). This CDR3 has 14 residues. DNA for the CDR3: TGTGCCAGCAGCTCGGCCGGGGAGGGCACTGAAGCTTTCTTT. It translates to CASSSAGEGTEAFF.

J is TRBJ2-5 and V is TRBV9, with 10 bases lining up with TRBD2. The V and J ends lost 2 bases and 5 bases, in that order; junction bases with no gene match: 3. Looked up from germline, CDR1 is SGDLS and CDR2 is YYNGEE. The CDR3 is 14 amino acids. The CDR3 loop reads CASSVGSGGETQYF. For the CDR3, the DNA is TGTGCCAGCAGCGTTGGTAGCGGGGGGGAGACCCAGTACTTC.

The V gene is TRBV18, the J gene TRBJ2-7; no definite D call. Trimming took off 3 bases at V and 5 bases at J, with 11 bases between the two ends. The germline V gene has CDR1 KGHSH and CDR2 LQKENI. The CDR3 runs 13 residues. CDR3 bases: TGTGCCAGCTCACCGGGCCCTGCCGACGAGCAGTACGTC. Translated, it gives CASSPGPADEQYV.

The rearrangement links TRBV30 to TRBJ2-2; D ambiguous. Germline V gene sequence: CDR1 GTSNPN, CDR2 SVGIG (reference sequence). The V gene lost 2 bases and the J gene lost 5 bases, with 6 bases spanning the gap. The CDR3 length is 12 residues. The CDR3 coding sequence is TGTGCCTGGAGTACCGGGACCGGGGAGCTGTTTTTT. Protein product: CAWSTGTGELFF.

The chain links TRBV6-1 to TRBJ2-1, with D possibly matching TRBD2 (6 bases). Germline CDR1 is MNHNS and CDR2 is SASEGT. V shed 5 bases and J shed 7 bases, with 12 bases lying between them. The CDR3 contains 13 residues. The CDR3 sequence is CASSPPGLNEQFF. The CDR3 DNA is TGTGCCAGCAGTCCGCCGGGACTTAATGAGCAGTTCTTC.

CDR3 residues: CASSGQGGYGYTF. CDR3 bases: TGCGCCAGCAGTGGACAGGGAGGCTATGGCTACACCTTC. The V and J genes are TRBV10-1 and TRBJ1-2; 7 bases match TRBD1. This CDR3 spans 13 amino acids. J was trimmed by 4 bases and V by 4 bases; bases with no gene match: 3. Germline lookup yields CDR1 WNHNN and CDR2 SYGVQD (reference sequence).

The V gene is TRBV7-9, the J gene TRBJ1-2; TRBD1 agrees at 7 bases. Germline assignment: CDR1 SEHNR and CDR2 FQNEAQ (reference sequence). This CDR3 comprises 12 residues. Trimming at V came to 4 bases and at J to 8 bases, leaving 4 bases not matched to a gene. CDR3 residues: CASSSNRGGYTF. In nucleotides, the CDR3 is TGTGCCAGCAGCTCCAACAGGGGAGGCTACACCTTC.

This chain joins TRBV6-5 and TRBJ1-1; 10 bases line up with TRBD1. With 5 bases clipped from V and 3 bases from J, the junction kept 6 bases outside the gene matches. This CDR3 is built from 15 residues. Germline V lookup: CDR1 MNHEY, CDR2 SVGAGI. The CDR3, as DNA: TGTGCCAGCAGTGCCCCAGGACAGGGGGACACTGAAGCTTTCTTT. Translation gives CASSAPGQGDTEAFF.

This clone was counted a few times. The chain employs TRBV9 and TRBJ2-3, with TRBD2 as a possible D gene (6 bases). The V gene's germline CDR1 is SGDLS and CDR2 YYNGEE. Trimming took 4 bases from V and 3 from J, leaving 15 bases between them. The length of the CDR3 is 15 residues. For the CDR3, the DNA is TGTGCCAGCAGCCCGAACCCCGGGGGTACAGATACGCAGTATTTT. This translates into CASSPNPGGTDTQYF.

The CDR3 here is CASSPKLGKDIQYF. CDR3 coding DNA: TGTGCCAGCAGCCCCAAACTCGGGAAGGACATTCAGTACTTC. The chain carries TRBV5-6 and TRBJ2-4; D might be TRBD2 (5 bases). The V end lost 4 bases, the J end lost 8 bases, and 16 bases lay between the germline ends. The CDR3 sequence is 14 residues long. Germline lookup yields CDR1 SGHDT and CDR2 YYEEEE.

The count of this clone is one. V is TRBV19 and J is TRBJ1-2; TRBD1 aligns across 8 bases. Losses at the gene ends were 6 bases for V and 7 bases for J; bases not matched to a gene: 10. Germline V CDR1 and CDR2: LNHDA, SQIVND (reference sequence). The CDR3 runs 14 residues. The DNA for the CDR3 is TGTGCCAGTAGCACGACAGGGGATCACGCTGGCTACACCTTC. This gives the protein CASSTTGDHAGYTF.

J is TRBJ2-5 and V is TRBV19, with a possible D match to TRBD1 (5 bases). Per the germline V gene, CDR1 is LNHDA and CDR2 is SQIVND (reference sequence). Deletions cut 4 bases from V and 1 base from J, with 13 bases between. This CDR3 spans 15 amino acids. Here the CDR3 reads CASSTGEQAQETQYF. The CDR3, as DNA: TGTGCCAGTAGTACTGGGGAACAGGCCCAAGAGACCCAGTACTTC.

The chain recombines TRBV5-4 with TRBJ1-1, with 7 positions matching TRBD1. CDR3 length equals 13 residues. The V gene end was trimmed by 9 bases and the J gene end by 4 bases; junction bases not matched to a gene: 9. Germline CDR1 reads SGHNT; CDR2 reads YYREEE (reference sequence). As DNA, the CDR3 is TGTGCCACCTACCGGACAGGAATCACTGAAGCTTTCTTT. Translated, it gives CATYRTGITEAFF.